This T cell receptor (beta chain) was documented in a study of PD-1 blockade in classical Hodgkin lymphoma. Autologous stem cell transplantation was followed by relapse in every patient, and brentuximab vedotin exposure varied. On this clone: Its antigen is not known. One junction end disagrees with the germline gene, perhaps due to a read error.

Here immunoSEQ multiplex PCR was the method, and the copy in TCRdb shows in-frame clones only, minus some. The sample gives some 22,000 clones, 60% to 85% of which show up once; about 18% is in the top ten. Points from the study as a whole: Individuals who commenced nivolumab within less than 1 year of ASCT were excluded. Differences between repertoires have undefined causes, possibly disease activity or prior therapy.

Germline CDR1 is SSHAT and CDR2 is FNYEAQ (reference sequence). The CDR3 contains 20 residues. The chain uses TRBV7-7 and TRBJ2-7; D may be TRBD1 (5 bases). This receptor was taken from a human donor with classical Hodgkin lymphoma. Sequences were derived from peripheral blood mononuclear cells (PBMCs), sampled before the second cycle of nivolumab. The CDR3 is CASSLVRYRPILQSSYEQYF. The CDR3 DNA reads TGTGCTAGCAGCTTAGTTCGCTACAGGCCCATACTACAAAGCTCCTACGAGCAGTACTTC.